The present entry profiles one TCR beta chain with its context. Its specificity is not known. The sample comes from a study of monozygotic twins with cystic fibrosis. Findings and caveats of the study: Clonality was generally low (median around 0.0098), higher in the most severe patients. Co-twins had the most similar V usage for 13 of 16 pairs, J for 8.

The ends lost 3 bases at V and 7 bases at J; junction bases unmatched: 5. CDR3 length: 15 residues. CDR1 is SEHNR and CDR2 is FQNEAQ in the germline V gene (reference sequence). The method was immunoSEQ multiplex PCR; TCRdb's version includes in-frame clones alone and lacks a portion of them. The data hold tens of thousands of clones, with 87% observed a single time. The sequenced sample was blood. The sequence derives from a woman younger than 45 with cystic fibrosis. The genes are TRBV7-9 and TRBJ2-1; TRBD2 matches at 11 bases. CDR3 bases: TGTGCCAGCAGCTTTAGCGGGGGGGCGTATAATGAGCAGTTCTTC. This sequence encodes CASSFSGGAYNEQFF.